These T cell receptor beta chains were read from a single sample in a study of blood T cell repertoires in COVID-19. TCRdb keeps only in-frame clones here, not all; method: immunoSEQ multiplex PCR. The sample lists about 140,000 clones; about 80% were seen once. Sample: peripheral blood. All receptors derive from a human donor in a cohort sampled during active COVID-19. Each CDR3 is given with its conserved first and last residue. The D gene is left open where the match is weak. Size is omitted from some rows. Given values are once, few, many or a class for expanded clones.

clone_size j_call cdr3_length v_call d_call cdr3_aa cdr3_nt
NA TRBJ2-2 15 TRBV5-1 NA CASSVTNTNTGELFF TGCGCCAGCAGCGTGACTAACACGAACACCGGGGAGCTGTTTTTT
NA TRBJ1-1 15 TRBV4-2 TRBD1 CASSQARGVGTEAFF TGTGCCAGCAGCCAGGCCAGGGGGGTGGGCACTGAAGCTTTCTTT
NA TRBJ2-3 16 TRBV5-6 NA CASSLARLTSTDTQYF TGTGCCAGCAGCTTGGCGCGACTGACTAGCACAGATACGCAGTATTTT
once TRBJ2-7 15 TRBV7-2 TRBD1 CASRSPGTASYEQYF TGTGCCAGCCGATCGCCGGGGACAGCCTCCTACGAGCAGTACTTC
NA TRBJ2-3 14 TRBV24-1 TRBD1 CATSLTGGTDTQYF TGTGCCACCAGTTTAACAGGGGGAACAGATACGCAGTATTTT
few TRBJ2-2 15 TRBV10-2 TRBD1 CASSEGQARAGELFF TGCGCCAGCAGTGAGGGACAGGCGCGTGCCGGGGAGCTGTTTTTT
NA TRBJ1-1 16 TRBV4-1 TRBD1 CASSLGTGGRNTEAFF TGCGCCAGCAGCCTGGGGACAGGGGGGCGAAACACTGAAGCTTTCTTT
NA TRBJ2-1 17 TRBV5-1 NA CASSLAGQGVKNNEQFF TGCGCCAGCAGCTTGGCCGGGCAGGGTGTAAAAAACAATGAGCAGTTCTTC
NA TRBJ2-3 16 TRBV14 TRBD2 CASSSPSGGLTDTQYF TGTGCCAGCAGCTCACCTAGCGGGGGGCTCACAGATACGCAGTATTTT
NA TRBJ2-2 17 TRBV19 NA CASSPRSSIPNTGELFF TGTGCCAGTAGTCCCCGGTCGTCCATCCCGAACACCGGGGAGCTGTTTTTT
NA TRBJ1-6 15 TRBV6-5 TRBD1 CASTLRGTGYSPLHF TGTGCCAGCACACTCAGGGGGACAGGGTATTCACCCCTCCACTTT
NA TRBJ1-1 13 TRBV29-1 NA CSARGPMNTEAFF TGCAGCGCCAGGGGACCGATGAACACTGAAGCTTTCTTT
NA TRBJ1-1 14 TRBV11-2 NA CASSPRGGNTEAFF TGTGCCAGCAGCCCTCGCGGGGGAAACACTGAAGCTTTCTTT
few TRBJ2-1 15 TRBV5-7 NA CASSLEAGKWDEQFF TGTGCCAGCAGCTTGGAGGCAGGGAAATGGGATGAGCAGTTCTTC
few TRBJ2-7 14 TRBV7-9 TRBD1 CASSGRQGPYEQYF TGTGCCAGCAGCGGCAGACAGGGACCCTACGAGCAGTACTTC
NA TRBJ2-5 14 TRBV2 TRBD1 CATRPGQGRETQYF TGTGCCACGAGGCCGGGACAGGGTAGAGAGACCCAGTACTTC
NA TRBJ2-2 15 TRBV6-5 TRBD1 CASSYWQGDTGELFF TGTGCCAGCAGTTACTGGCAGGGGGACACCGGGGAGCTGTTTTTT
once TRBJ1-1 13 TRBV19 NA CASIGAKVTEAFF TGTGCCAGTATTGGGGCGAAAGTCACTGAAGCTTTCTTT
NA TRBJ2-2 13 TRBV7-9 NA CASSFRATGELFF TGTGCCAGCAGCTTCAGGGCCACCGGGGAGCTGTTTTTT
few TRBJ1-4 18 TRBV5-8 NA CASSPAGARRGLDEKLFF TGTGCCAGCAGCCCCGCTGGGGCGCGAAGGGGCCTTGATGAAAAACTGTTTTTT
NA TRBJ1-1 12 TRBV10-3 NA CAISDGGRKAFF TGTGCCATCAGTGATGGTGGCAGGAAAGCTTTCTTT
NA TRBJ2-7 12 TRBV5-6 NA CASSPGSYEQYF TGTGCCAGCTCCCCCGGTAGTTACGAGCAGTACTTC
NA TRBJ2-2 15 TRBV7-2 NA CASSLAGTPAGELFF TGTGCCAGCAGCTTAGCTGGGACTCCCGCCGGGGAGCTGTTTTTT
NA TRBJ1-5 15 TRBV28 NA CASGQFGISNQPQHF TGTGCCAGCGGACAGTTCGGGATATCGAATCAGCCCCAGCATTTT
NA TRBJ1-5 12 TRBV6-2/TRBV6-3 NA CASSLTYQPQHF TGTGCCAGCAGCTTGACATATCAGCCCCAGCATTTT
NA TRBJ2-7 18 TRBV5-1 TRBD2 CASSSRVGSGGPSYEQYF TGCGCCAGCAGCTCCCGAGTGGGGAGCGGGGGGCCTTCCTACGAGCAGTACTTC
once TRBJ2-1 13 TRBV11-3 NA CASSLDGLANQFF TGTGCCAGCAGCTTAGATGGGCTAGCGAACCAGTTCTTC
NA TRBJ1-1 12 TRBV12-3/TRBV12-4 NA CASSFPGTEAFF TGTGCCAGCAGTTTTCCCGGGACTGAAGCTTTCTTT
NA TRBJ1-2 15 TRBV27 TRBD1 CASTRTGFLPYGYTF TGTGCCAGCACCCGGACAGGGTTCCTTCCCTATGGCTACACCTTC
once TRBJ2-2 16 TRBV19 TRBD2 CASSQPGGADTGELFF TGTGCCAGTAGTCAACCGGGGGGGGCCGACACCGGGGAGCTGTTTTTT
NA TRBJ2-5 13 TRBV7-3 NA CASSRDIQETQYF TGTGCCAGCAGCCGGGATATACAAGAGACCCAGTACTTC
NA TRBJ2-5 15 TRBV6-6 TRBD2 CASSYSRGGQETQYF TGTGCCAGCAGTTACTCGCGGGGGGGACAAGAGACCCAGTACTTC
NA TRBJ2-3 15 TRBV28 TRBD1 CASSLRDRGADTQYF TGTGCCAGCAGTTTAAGGGACAGGGGGGCAGATACGCAGTATTTT
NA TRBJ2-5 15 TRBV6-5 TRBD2 CASSRGLAVQETQYF TGTGCCAGCAGCCGGGGACTAGCGGTTCAAGAGACCCAGTACTTC
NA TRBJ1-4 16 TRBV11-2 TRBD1 CASSSGQGRYNEKLFF TGTGCCAGCAGTTCCGGACAGGGGCGCTATAATGAAAAACTGTTTTTT
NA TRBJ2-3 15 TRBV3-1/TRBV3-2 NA CASSQRRGSTDTQYF TGTGCCAGCAGCCAAAGGCGGGGTAGCACAGATACGCAGTATTTT
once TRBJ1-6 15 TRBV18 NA CASSPPGQSNSPLHF TGTGCCAGCTCACCGCCAGGACAGTCGAATTCACCCCTCCACTTT
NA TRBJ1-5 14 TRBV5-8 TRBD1 CASSSGTVNQPQHF TGTGCCAGCAGCTCCGGGACAGTGAATCAGCCCCAGCATTTT
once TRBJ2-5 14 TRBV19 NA CASSISGASETQYF TGTGCCAGTAGTATATCAGGGGCCTCAGAGACCCAGTACTTC